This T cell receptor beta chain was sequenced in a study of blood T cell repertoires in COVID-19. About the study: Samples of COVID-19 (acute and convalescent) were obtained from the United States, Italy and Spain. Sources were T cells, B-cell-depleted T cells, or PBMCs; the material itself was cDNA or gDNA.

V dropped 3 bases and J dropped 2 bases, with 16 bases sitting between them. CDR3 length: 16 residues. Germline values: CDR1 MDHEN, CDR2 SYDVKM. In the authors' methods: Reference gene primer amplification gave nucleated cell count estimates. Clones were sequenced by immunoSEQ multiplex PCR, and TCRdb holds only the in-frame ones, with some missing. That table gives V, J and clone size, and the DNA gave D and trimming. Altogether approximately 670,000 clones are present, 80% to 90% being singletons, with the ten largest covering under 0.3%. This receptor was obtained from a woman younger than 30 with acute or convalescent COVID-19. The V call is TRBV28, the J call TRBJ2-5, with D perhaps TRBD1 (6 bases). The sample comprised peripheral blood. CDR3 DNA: TGTGCCAGCAGTTTGGTTCGGGACACCCAACAAGAGACCCAGTACTTC. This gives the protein CASSLVRDTQQETQYF. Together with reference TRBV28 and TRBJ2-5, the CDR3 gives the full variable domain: DVKVTQSSRYLVKRTGEKVFLECVQDMDHENMFWYRQDPGLGLRLIYFSYDVKMKEKGDIPEGYSVSREKKERFSLILESASTNQTSMYLCASSLVRDTQQETQYFGPGTRLLVL.